This T cell receptor beta chain is from a study of blood T cell repertoires in COVID-19. Assay: immunoSEQ multiplex PCR; the TCRdb copy retains only in-frame clones and omits some. This sample has about 220,000 clones, with roughly 80% found just once. Participants, about 18 to 90 years old, spanned around 25 US areas. Participants reported their clinical history, and cohort assignment relied on those reports. Input material: PBMCs or T cells enriched from blood (not recorded which). This receptor was identified in a woman between 40 and 55 years old with acute COVID-19.

CDR3 residues: CASSPGEGGYTF. As DNA, the CDR3 is TGTGCCAGCAGCCCAGGGGAGGGCGGCTACACCTTC. The rearrangement uses TRBV7-3 and TRBJ1-2; a weak D match, TRBD1 (6 bases). Between the trimmed V and J ends, which lost 5 bases and 8 bases, there was a span of 12 bases. Germline CDR1 and CDR2: SGHTA and FQGTGA. The CDR3 contains 12 residues.